This TCR beta chain was identified during a study of blood T cell repertoires in COVID-19 (dated by TCRdb to about 2020). At the level of the whole study: Collaborator samples came from the United States, Italy and Spain and covered acute and convalescent phases of COVID-19. The prospective study material was composed of cDNA or gDNA derived from T cells, B-cell-depleted T cells, or PBMCs. The dataset comprised deeply sampled blood TCRbeta repertoires from subjects exposed to, actively infected with, or recovered from COVID-19. The repertoires were released in a freely available public database intended as a resource for research on the immune response to SARS-CoV-2. Samples came from the ongoing ImmuneRACE study (first 160 participants) plus 1,254 subjects from 6 global collaborators. The sample metadata nearly always contained a de-identified subject ID, COVID-19 status, age in years and sex. Where available, HLA class I and class II types were taken from metadata supplied by the sample provider and were not determined by assay-based typing.

On this clone itself: Its recognized antigen is unknown. One base away there is no much larger clone; base qualities are not given.

Reading the germline V gene gives CDR1 SGHTA and CDR2 FQGNSA. V ends up 1 base short and J 0 bases short, with an unmatched junction base count of 6. The CDR3 measures 17 amino acids from cysteine to phenylalanine. The kept DNA is CDR3 alone, 51 bases in frame from the first base. Whole blood was collected in K2EDTA tubes by collaborating institutions according to the institutions' own protocols. For TCRbeta analysis, collaborators shipped samples as frozen whole blood, isolated PBMCs, or DNA extracted from either of those sample types. What the work shows at the level of the full study, not this receptor alone: Clinical and demographic metadata were provided uncurated, with the amount varying by source and participant.

TCRbeta CDR3 regions were amplified from genomic DNA by means of the immunoSEQ Assay, a bias-controlled multiplex PCR. The published analysis was carried out like this. The number of nucleated cells in each sample was estimated by amplification of reference gene primers within the assay. To quantify the absolute abundance of each unique TCRbeta CDR3 rearrangement, sequence reads were collapsed and filtered. For each sample, productive Simpson clonality was calculated by taking the square root of Simpson's diversity index across productive rearrangements. Not all clones reach the TCRdb copy of this immuneACCESS table, which keeps in-frame sequences only. Checked studies attribute under half of the gap to unresolved V genes and leave the rest unexplained. V, J and clone size are those of that table, while D and trimming were read from the DNA. This sample comprises 200,000 to 300,000 clones, about 87% of them detected only once. The top ten clonotypes cover 3.5% to 4.5% of the sample.

Material for sequencing was peripheral blood. This clonotype was obtained from a middle-aged woman with acute or convalescent COVID-19. In this chain, TRBV7-2 is recombined with TRBJ1-3; a stretch of 7 junction bases matches TRBD1. CDR3 reads: CASSLGQGQSSGNTIYF. The DNA sequence is TGTGCCAGCAGCTTAGGTCAGGGACAGAGCTCTGGAAACACCATATATTTT. When the CDR3 is completed using the reference TRBV7-2 and TRBJ1-3 genes on either side, the full variable domain is GAGVSQSPSNKVTEKGKDVELRCDPISGHTALYWYRQSLGQGLEFLIYFQGNSAPDKSGLPSDRFSAERTGGSVSTLTIQRTQQEDSAVYLCASSLGQGQSSGNTIYFGEGSWLTVV.